Sequencing of this TCR beta chain was carried out in a study of blood T cell repertoires in COVID-19. Overall study context: There were acute and convalescent COVID-19 samples, and they came from the United States, Italy and Spain. Sources were T cells, B-cell-depleted T cells, or PBMCs; the material itself was cDNA or gDNA.

The CDR3 loop spans 17 amino acids. Between the trimmed V and J ends, which lost 11 bases and 6 bases, there was a span of 28 bases. Germline CDR1 LGHNT, CDR2 FRNRAP. Study processing details: Nucleated cell counts were estimated from reference gene primer amplification. The assay was immunoSEQ multiplex PCR, and TCRdb's table has in-frame clones only and misses some. That table supplies the V and J calls and clone size; D and trimming were determined from the DNA. This sample has around 150,000 clones, with more than 80% found just once. The specimen sequenced was peripheral blood. J is TRBJ2-2 and V is TRBV12-5; maybe TRBD1 (6 bases). This sequence originates from a human donor in a cohort sampled during active COVID-19. In DNA form, the CDR3 reads TGTGCTTGGTACCCAACCTCATCTAGGGGGAAGGCCGGGGAGCTGTTTTTT. It specifies CAWYPTSSRGKAGELFF.